These 17 T cell receptor beta chains originate from one sample sequenced in a study of PD-1 blockade in classical Hodgkin lymphoma. The time point was: newly diagnosed, previously untreated cHL patient sample. Assay: immunoSEQ multiplex PCR; the TCRdb copy retains only in-frame clones and omits some. The repertoire holds roughly 77,000 clones, with roughly 92% as singletons. Sequenced input: peripheral blood mononuclear cells (PBMCs). The origin of the receptors is a human donor with classical Hodgkin lymphoma.

The chain couples TRBV28 to TRBJ1-1, with a possible D match to TRBD1 (5 bases). The CDR3 length is 14 residues. Germline lookup yields CDR1 MDHEN and CDR2 SYDVKM. With 0 bases removed from V and 1 base from J, the gap between germline ends came to 6 bases. The CDR3 reads CASSLWGGNTEAFF. DNA for the CDR3: TGTGCCAGCAGTTTATGGGGGGGGAACACTGAAGCTTTCTTT. The whole variable domain, remainder taken from reference TRBV28 and TRBJ1-1, is DVKVTQSSRYLVKRTGEKVFLECVQDMDHENMFWYRQDPGLGLRLIYFSYDVKMKEKGDIPEGYSVSREKKERFSLILESASTNQTSMYLCASSLWGGNTEAFFGQGTRLTVV.

V usage is TRBV6-5 and J usage is TRBJ2-5; 13 nucleotides match TRBD2. With V trimmed by 5 bases and J by 5 bases, 5 bases remained unmatched. Germline assignment: CDR1 MNHEY and CDR2 SVGAGI. The CDR3 runs 15 residues. Written as DNA, the CDR3 is TGTGCCAGCAGTACGACTAGCGGGAGGTTTGAGACCCAGTACTTC. Protein product: CASSTTSGRFETQYF.

This sequence joins TRBV10-3 and TRBJ2-3; D possibly matches TRBD1 or TRBD2 (5 bases each). V lost 8 bases, J lost 1 base, and 10 bases lay in between. The CDR3 runs to 13 residues. Germline V gene lookup returns CDR1 ENHRY and CDR2 SYGVKD. CDR3 coding DNA: TGTGCCATCGGAGTGGGGGGCACAGATACGCAGTATTTT. It is translated as CAIGVGGTDTQYF.

The rearrangement uses TRBV7-9 and TRBJ1-3; maybe TRBD1 (5 bases). CDR1 is SEHNR and CDR2 is FQNEAQ in the germline V gene (reference sequence). The CDR3 covers 14 residues. V was pared by 3 bases and J by 4 bases, with 10 bases between. DNA of the CDR3: TGTGCCAGCAGCTTTCAGGGTAGCGGAAACACCATATATTTT. Translated, it gives CASSFQGSGNTIYF.

The chain has TRBV23-1 and TRBJ1-5; tentative D call: TRBD1 (6 bases). TRBV23-1 is annotated as an ORF whose role is uncertain. Trimming stripped 7 bases from V and 1 base from J, with 14 bases between. There are 15 residues in the CDR3. CDR3 nucleotides: TGCGCCAGCAATCCAAGGGGGGCGAGCAATCAGCCCCAGCATTTT. Encoded protein: CASNPRGASNQPQHF.

V is TRBV5-1 and J is TRBJ1-1; D possibly corresponds to TRBD1 (5 bases). Trimming left V 1 base short and J 3 bases short, with 10 bases between. This CDR3 is 14 amino acids long. CDR1 is SGHRS and CDR2 is YFSETQ in the germline V gene. In DNA, the CDR3 is TGCGCCAGCAGCTTGCAGGGATTGTACACTGAAGCTTTCTTT. This translates into CASSLQGLYTEAFF.

The chain has TRBV7-9 and TRBJ2-3; the D gene could be TRBD1 or TRBD2 (5 bases each). Looked up from germline, CDR1 is SEHNR and CDR2 is FQNEAQ (reference sequence). V dropped 5 bases and J dropped 0 bases, with 15 bases sitting between them. The CDR3 is 16 residues long. CDR3 sequence reads: CASSIDGALSTDTQYF. Written as DNA, the CDR3 is TGTGCCAGCAGCATAGACGGGGCCCTTAGCACAGATACGCAGTATTTT.

The chain employs TRBV5-1 and TRBJ1-2; the D gene is possibly TRBD1 (5 bases). Germline assignment: CDR1 SGHRS and CDR2 YFSETQ. V lost 0 bases and J lost 6, with 15 bases in between. The CDR3 spans 15 residues. The CDR3 sequence is CASSLAGEGRDGYTF. The CDR3 nucleotides are TGCGCCAGCAGCTTGGCCGGAGAGGGACGGGATGGCTACACCTTC.

The chain employs TRBV2 and TRBJ1-2, with D hard to call. The CDR3 is made up of 12 amino acids. The germline V and J ends were trimmed by 2 bases and 8 bases, with 9 bases remaining between them. Per the germline V gene, CDR1 is SNHLY and CDR2 is FYNNEI. In DNA form, the CDR3 reads TGTGCCAGCAGTGAAACGAGATGGGGCTACACCTTC. It translates to CASSETRWGYTF.

The gene calls are TRBV4-3 and TRBJ1-4; weak D call: TRBD1 (5 bases). V was trimmed by 0 bases and J by 7 bases, leaving 15 bases between them. The CDR3 length is 16 residues. Germline V gives CDR1 LGHNA, CDR2 YSLEER. The CDR3 bases are TGCGCCAGCAGCCAAGATAGGACATTCGGGAGTGAAAAACTGTTTTTT. Translated, it gives CASSQDRTFGSEKLFF.

This clone has a single count. The chain links TRBV7-7 to TRBJ2-5; D remains unclear. The V gene's germline CDR1 is SSHAT and CDR2 FNYEAQ (reference sequence). V lost 4 bases and J lost 2, with 8 bases in between. The CDR3 length is 13 residues. The CDR3 coding sequence is TGTGCCAGCAGCTCGGGCCGGCAAGAGACCCAGTACTTC. It translates to CASSSGRQETQYF. The full variable domain, rest sourced from reference TRBV7-7 and TRBJ2-5, is GAGVSQSPRYKVTKRGQDVTLRCDPISSHATLYWYQQALGQGPEFLTYFNYEAQPDKSGLPSDRFSAERPEGSISTLTIQRTEQRDSAMYRCASSSGRQETQYFGPGTRLLVL.

This chain connects TRBV2 to TRBJ2-7; TRBD2 matches at 7 bases. The CDR3 consists of 17 residues. With V trimmed by 2 bases and J by 1 base, 11 bases remained unmatched. Germline V gene sequence: CDR1 SNHLY, CDR2 FYNNEI. CDR3 nucleotides: TGTGCCAGCAGTGAATCTGGGGCTAGCGGTTGGTCCTACGAGCAGTACTTC. It yields the protein CASSESGASGWSYEQYF.

J is TRBJ1-5 and V is TRBV28; D is possibly TRBD1 (5 bases). V shed 6 bases and J shed 1 base, with 10 bases lying between them. Looked up from germline, CDR1 is MDHEN and CDR2 is SYDVKM. The CDR3 has 14 amino acids. CDR3 sequence reads: CASRVTASNQPQHF. The CDR3 DNA reads TGTGCCAGCAGGGTGACAGCAAGCAATCAGCCCCAGCATTTT.

The chain carries TRBV6-1 and TRBJ1-2; D gene unclear. Germline CDR1 MNHNS, CDR2 SASEGT. V was trimmed by 9 bases and J by 0 bases, leaving 14 bases between them. The CDR3 sequence is 14 residues long. The CDR3 sequence: CASQLGGANYGYTF. The CDR3 DNA reads as TGTGCCAGTCAACTGGGCGGTGCTAACTATGGCTACACCTTC.

The chain carries TRBV10-2 and TRBJ1-5, with D tentatively TRBD1 (5 bases). V dropped 5 bases and J dropped 6 bases, with 23 bases sitting between them. The CDR3 covers 17 residues. Germline V lookup: CDR1 WSHSY, CDR2 SAAADI. The CDR3, as DNA: TGCGCCAGCAGTCCCCTTGAGGGGCAGGGAGGTACTCAGCCCCAGCATTTT. Translating it yields CASSPLEGQGGTQPQHF.

This chain uses TRBV7-9 with TRBJ2-3; 7 bases are a match to TRBD1. The CDR3 sequence is 15 residues long. Germline V gives CDR1 SEHNR, CDR2 FQNEAQ (reference sequence). With V trimmed by 3 bases and J by 4 bases, 7 bases remained unmatched. In DNA form, the CDR3 reads TGTGCCAGCAGCTTCGGCGAAGGGGGCCCAGATACGCAGTATTTT. It specifies CASSFGEGGPDTQYF.

The genes are TRBV2 and TRBJ1-1; D is possibly TRBD1 (5 bases). V was shortened by 10 bases and J by 5 bases, with 17 bases between the two germline ends. Germline V gives CDR1 SNHLY, CDR2 FYNNEI. The CDR3 is made up of 13 amino acids. This CDR3 is CATSQGEGTEAFF. The CDR3 bases are TGTGCCACCAGCCAGGGAGAGGGGACTGAAGCTTTCTTT.